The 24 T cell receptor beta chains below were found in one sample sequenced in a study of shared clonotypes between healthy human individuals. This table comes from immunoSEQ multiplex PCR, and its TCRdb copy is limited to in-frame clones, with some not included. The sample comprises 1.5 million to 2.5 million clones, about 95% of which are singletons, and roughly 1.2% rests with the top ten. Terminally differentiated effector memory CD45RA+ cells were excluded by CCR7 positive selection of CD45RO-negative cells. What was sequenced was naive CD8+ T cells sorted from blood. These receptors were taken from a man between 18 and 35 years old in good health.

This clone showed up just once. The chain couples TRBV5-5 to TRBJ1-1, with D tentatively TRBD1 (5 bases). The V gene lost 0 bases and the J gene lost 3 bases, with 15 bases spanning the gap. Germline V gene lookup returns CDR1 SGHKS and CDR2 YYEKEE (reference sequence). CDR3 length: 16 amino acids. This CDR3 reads CASSLGQGSQDTEAFF. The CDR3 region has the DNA TGTGCCAGCAGCTTGGGTCAAGGGTCACAGGACACTGAAGCTTTCTTT.

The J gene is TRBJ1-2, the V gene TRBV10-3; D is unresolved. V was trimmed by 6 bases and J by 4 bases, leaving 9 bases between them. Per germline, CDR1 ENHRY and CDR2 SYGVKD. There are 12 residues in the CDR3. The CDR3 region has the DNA TGTGCCATCAGCAGGTCTGCCTATGGCTACACCTTC. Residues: CAISRSAYGYTF.

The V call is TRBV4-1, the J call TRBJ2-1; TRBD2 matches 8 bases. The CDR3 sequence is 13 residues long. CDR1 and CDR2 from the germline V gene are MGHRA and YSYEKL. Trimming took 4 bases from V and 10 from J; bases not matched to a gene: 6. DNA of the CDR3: TGCGCCAGCAGCCCGTTGACTAGCGCGGAGCAGTTCTTC. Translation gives CASSPLTSAEQFF.

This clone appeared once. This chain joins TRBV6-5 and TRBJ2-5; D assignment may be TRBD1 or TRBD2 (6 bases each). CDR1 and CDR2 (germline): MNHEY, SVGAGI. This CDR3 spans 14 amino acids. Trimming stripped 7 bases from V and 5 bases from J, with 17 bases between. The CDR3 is CASTVPGALETQYF. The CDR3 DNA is TGTGCCAGCACCGTACCGGGGGCCCTTGAGACCCAGTACTTC.

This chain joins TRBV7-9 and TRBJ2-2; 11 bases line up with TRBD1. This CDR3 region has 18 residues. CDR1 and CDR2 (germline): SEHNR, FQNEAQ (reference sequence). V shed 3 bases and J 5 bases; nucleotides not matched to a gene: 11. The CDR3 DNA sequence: TGTGCCAGCAGCTTCGGGCGCCTCGGGACAGGGGGGACCGGGGAGCTGTTTTTT. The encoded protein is CASSFGRLGTGGTGELFF.

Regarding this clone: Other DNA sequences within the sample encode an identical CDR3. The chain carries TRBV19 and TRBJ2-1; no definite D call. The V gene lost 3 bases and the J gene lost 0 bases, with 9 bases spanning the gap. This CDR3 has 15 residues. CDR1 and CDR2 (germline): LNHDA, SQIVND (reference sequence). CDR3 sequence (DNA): TGTGCCAGTAGTATTGGTCCGAGCTCCTACAATGAGCAGTTCTTC. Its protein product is CASSIGPSSYNEQFF.

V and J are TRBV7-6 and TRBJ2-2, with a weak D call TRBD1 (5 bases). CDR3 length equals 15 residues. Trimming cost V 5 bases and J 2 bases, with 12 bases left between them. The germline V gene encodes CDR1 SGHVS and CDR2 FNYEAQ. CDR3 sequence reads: CASSPTQGNTGELFF. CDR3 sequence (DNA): TGTGCCAGCAGCCCCACGCAGGGAAACACCGGGGAGCTGTTTTTT.

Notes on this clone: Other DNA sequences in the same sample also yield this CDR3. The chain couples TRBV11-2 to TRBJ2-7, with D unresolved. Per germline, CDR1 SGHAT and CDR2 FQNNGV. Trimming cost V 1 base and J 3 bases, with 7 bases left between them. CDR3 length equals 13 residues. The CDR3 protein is CASSLGGDYEQYF. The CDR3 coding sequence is TGTGCCAGCAGCTTAGGTGGGGACTACGAGCAGTACTTC.

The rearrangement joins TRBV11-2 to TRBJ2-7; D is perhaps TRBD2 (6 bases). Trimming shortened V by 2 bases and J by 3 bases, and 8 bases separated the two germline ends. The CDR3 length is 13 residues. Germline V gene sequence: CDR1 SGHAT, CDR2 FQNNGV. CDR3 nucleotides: TGTGCCAGCAGCTTACAGACTAGCTACGAGCAGTACTTC. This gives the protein CASSLQTSYEQYF.

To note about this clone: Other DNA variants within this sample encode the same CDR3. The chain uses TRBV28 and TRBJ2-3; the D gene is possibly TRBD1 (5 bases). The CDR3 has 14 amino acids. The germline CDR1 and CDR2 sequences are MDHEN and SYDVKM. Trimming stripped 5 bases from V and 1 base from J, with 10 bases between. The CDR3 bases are TGTGCCAGCAGTCTCCTAGGGGGCACAGATACGCAGTATTTT. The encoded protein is CASSLLGGTDTQYF. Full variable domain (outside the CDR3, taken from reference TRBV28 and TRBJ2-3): DVKVTQSSRYLVKRTGEKVFLECVQDMDHENMFWYRQDPGLGLRLIYFSYDVKMKEKGDIPEGYSVSREKKERFSLILESASTNQTSMYLCASSLLGGTDTQYFGPGTRLTVL.

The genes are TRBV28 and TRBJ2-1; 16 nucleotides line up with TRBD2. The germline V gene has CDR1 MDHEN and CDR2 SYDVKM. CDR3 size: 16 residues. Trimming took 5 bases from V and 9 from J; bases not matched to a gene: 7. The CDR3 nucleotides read TGTGCCAGCAGTACTCTCGGGACTAGCGGGGGGGCTGAGCAGTTCTTC. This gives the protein CASSTLGTSGGAEQFF. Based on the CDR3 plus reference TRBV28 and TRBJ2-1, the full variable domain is DVKVTQSSRYLVKRTGEKVFLECVQDMDHENMFWYRQDPGLGLRLIYFSYDVKMKEKGDIPEGYSVSREKKERFSLILESASTNQTSMYLCASSTLGTSGGAEQFFGPGTRLTVL.

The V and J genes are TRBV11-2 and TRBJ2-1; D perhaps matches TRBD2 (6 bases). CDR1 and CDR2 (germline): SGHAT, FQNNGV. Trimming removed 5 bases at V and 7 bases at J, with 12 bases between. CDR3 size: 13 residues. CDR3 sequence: CASSPRLVNEQFF. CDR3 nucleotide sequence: TGTGCCAGCAGCCCGCGACTAGTAAATGAGCAGTTCTTC.

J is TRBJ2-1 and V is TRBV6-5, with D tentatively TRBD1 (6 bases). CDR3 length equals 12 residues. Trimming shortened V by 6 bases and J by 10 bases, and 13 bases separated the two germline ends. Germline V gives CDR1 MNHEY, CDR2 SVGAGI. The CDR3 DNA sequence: TGTGCCAGCAGCCCCGGGACAACCGAGCAGTTCTTC. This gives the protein CASSPGTTEQFF.

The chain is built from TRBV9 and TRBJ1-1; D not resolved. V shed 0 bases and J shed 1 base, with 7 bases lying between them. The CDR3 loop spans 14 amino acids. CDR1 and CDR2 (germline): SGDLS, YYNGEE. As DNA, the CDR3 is TGTGCCAGCAGCGTAGGGCCGGAGAACACTGAAGCTTTCTTT. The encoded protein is CASSVGPENTEAFF.

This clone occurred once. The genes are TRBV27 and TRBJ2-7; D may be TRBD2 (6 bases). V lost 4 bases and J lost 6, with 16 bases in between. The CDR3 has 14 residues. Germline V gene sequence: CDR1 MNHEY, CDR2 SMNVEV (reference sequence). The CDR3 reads CASSSLGTAGEQYF. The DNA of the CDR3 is TGTGCCAGCAGTTCACTCGGGACTGCCGGCGAGCAGTACTTC.

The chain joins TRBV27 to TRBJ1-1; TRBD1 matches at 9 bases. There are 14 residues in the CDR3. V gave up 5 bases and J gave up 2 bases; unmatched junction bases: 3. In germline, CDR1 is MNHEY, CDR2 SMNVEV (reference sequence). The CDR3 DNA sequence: TGTGCCAGCAGTAAGACAGGGGGAAACACTGAAGCTTTCTTT. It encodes CASSKTGGNTEAFF.

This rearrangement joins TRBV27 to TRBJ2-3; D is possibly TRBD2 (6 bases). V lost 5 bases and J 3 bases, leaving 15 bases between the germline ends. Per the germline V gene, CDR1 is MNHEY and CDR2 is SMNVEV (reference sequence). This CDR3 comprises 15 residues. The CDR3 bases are TGTGCCAGCAGTCTAGGACTAATAGGTACAGATACGCAGTATTTT. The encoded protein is CASSLGLIGTDTQYF.

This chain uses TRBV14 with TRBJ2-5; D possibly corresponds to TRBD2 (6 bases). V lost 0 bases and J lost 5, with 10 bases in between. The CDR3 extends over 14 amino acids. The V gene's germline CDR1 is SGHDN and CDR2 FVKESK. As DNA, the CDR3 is TGTGCCAGCAGCCAAGAACTAGCATGGGAGACCCAGTACTTC. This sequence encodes CASSQELAWETQYF.

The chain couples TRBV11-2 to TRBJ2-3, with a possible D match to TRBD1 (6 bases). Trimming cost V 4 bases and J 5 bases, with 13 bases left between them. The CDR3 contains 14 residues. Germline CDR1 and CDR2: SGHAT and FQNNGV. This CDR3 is CASSSLRGGDTQYF. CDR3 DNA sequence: TGTGCCAGCAGCTCCCTTCGAGGGGGAGATACGCAGTATTTT.

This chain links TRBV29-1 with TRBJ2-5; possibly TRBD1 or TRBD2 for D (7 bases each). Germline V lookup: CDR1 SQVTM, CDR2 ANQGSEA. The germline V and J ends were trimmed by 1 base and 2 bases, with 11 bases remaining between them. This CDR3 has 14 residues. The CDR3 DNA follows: TGCAGCGTTGAAGCCAGGGGGGGACAAGAGACCCAGTACTTC. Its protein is CSVEARGGQETQYF.

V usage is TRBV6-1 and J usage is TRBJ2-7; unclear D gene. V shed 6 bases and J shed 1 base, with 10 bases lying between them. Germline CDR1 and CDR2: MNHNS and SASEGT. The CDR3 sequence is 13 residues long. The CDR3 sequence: CASSERPSYEQYF. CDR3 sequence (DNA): TGTGCCAGCAGCGAACGTCCTTCCTACGAGCAGTACTTC.

The CDR3 DNA follows: TGTGCCAGCAGTGACTTCCCGACAGGGAGGAACGAGCAGTACTTC. Protein: CASSDFPTGRNEQYF. The chain is built from TRBV6-4 and TRBJ2-7; D perhaps matches TRBD1 (7 bases). V was shortened by 1 base and J by 5 bases, with 15 bases between the two germline ends. Germline CDR1 MRHNA, CDR2 SNTAGT. The CDR3 is 15 residues long.

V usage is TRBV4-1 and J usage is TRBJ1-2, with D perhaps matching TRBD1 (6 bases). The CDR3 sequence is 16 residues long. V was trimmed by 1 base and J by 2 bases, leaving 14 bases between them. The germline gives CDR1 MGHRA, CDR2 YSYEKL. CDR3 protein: CASSQVITGPNYGYTF. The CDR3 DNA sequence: TGCGCCAGCAGCCAAGTAATCACAGGGCCGAACTATGGCTACACCTTC.

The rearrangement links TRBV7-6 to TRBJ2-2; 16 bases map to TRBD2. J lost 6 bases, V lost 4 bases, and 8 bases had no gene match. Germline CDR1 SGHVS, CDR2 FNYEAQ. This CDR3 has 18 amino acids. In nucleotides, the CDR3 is TGTGCCAGCAGCTATACTGCAGGGACTAGCGGGAGGGCCGGGGAGCTGTTTTTT. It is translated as CASSYTAGTSGRAGELFF. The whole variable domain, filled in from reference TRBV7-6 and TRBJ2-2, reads GAGVSQSPRYKVTKRGQDVALRCDPISGHVSLYWYRQALGQGPEFLTYFNYEAQQDKSGLPNDRFSAERPEGSISTLTIQRTEQRDSAMYRCASSYTAGTSGRAGELFFGEGSRLTVL.